The rows below give T cell receptor beta chains drawn from one sample of a study of human T cells and chemical hapten exposure. MiXCR was run by TCRdb on the RACE reads, yielding one entry per CDR3 protein. The sample contains some 110,000 distinct CDR3 sequences, approximately 12% of which appear only once. Sequencing was performed on whole blood, taken in connection with sensitization to the hapten diphenylcyclopropenone (DPC). These receptors came from a woman aged 45-59 years with alopecia areata. Some clones in this sample may be carry-over from other donors' samples. Both conserved end residues are part of each CDR3. Fields, in order: D gene, V gene, J gene, clone size, CDR3 protein, CDR3 DNA. The D gene is left open where the match is weak. The size field is filled for only some rows; it gives once, few, many or a size class.

-	TRBV7-2	TRBJ2-3	-	CASSPRDLAVSDTQYF	TGTGCCAGCAGCCCTAGAGACTTAGCCGTATCAGATACGCAGTATTTT
TRBD1	TRBV2	TRBJ2-2	few	CASEIAGGAVGELFF	TGTGCCAGCGAGATTGCAGGGGGCGCGGTCGGGGAGCTGTTTTTT
-	TRBV6-5	TRBJ2-3	-	CATTVLSRGKDTQYF	TGTGCCACCACAGTCCTGTCACGCGGGAAAGATACGCAGTATTTT
-	TRBV12-3/TRBV12-4	TRBJ1-4	-	CASSTGGVGKLFF	TGTGCCAGCAGTACCGGGGGGGTAGGAAAACTGTTTTTT
TRBD1	TRBV18	TRBJ2-7	-	CASSSLDRATYEQYF	TGTGCCAGCTCATCCTTGGACAGGGCGACCTACGAGCAGTACTTC
-	TRBV5-1	TRBJ2-7	few	CASSSDPSPSYEQYF	TGCGCCAGCAGCTCAGACCCATCCCCATCCTACGAGCAGTACTTC
TRBD1	TRBV5-1	TRBJ2-5	-	CASSLGQGKETQYF	TGCGCCAGCAGCTTGGGACAGGGAAAAGAGACCCAGTACTTC
-	TRBV20-1	TRBJ1-1	few	CSAREAGRMYTEAFF	TGCAGTGCTAGGGAAGCAGGGAGAATGTACACTGAAGCTTTCTTT
TRBD2	TRBV4-1	TRBJ2-7	-	CASSQDLSGRFYEQYF	TGCGCCAGCAGCCAAGATCTAAGCGGGAGGTTCTACGAGCAGTACTTC
-	TRBV11-2	TRBJ1-2	-	CASSLESFEGYTF	TGTGCCAGCAGCTTAGAGTCTTTTGAAGGCTACACCTTC
-	TRBV14	TRBJ2-1	-	CASSPRGEAYNEQFF	TGTGCCAGCAGCCCCCGAGGGGAGGCCTACAATGAGCAGTTCTTC
TRBD1	TRBV18	TRBJ1-5	many	CASSPPGQNNQPQHF	TGTGCCAGCTCACCACCGGGACAGAACAATCAGCCCCAGCATTTT
-	TRBV6-8	TRBJ2-7	few	CASSYGERQDYSYEQYF	TGTGCCAGCAGTTATGGTGAGCGCCAAGATTACTCCTACGAGCAGTACTTC
-	TRBV29-1	TRBJ1-5	few	CSVAGVNQPQHF	TGCAGCGTGGCCGGGGTCAATCAGCCCCAGCATTTT
TRBD2	TRBV5-1	TRBJ2-1	few	CASSLGYSGAYNEQFF	TGCGCCAGCAGCTTGGGGTACAGCGGGGCCTACAATGAGCAGTTCTTC
-	TRBV12-5	TRBJ2-2	few	CASGLAGNTGELFF	TGTGCTAGTGGTTTGGCAGGAAACACCGGGGAGCTGTTTTTT
-	TRBV28	TRBJ1-1	-	CASIGSAAEAFF	TGTGCCAGCATCGGCTCGGCAGCCGAAGCTTTCTTT
-	TRBV7-2	TRBJ1-5	few	CASSTQLFQPQHF	TGTGCCAGCAGCACACAGCTGTTTCAGCCCCAGCATTTT
-	TRBV11-2	TRBJ2-2	few	CASSPFGGANTGELFF	TGTGCCAGCAGCCCCTTCGGAGGGGCAAACACCGGGGAGCTGTTTTTT
-	TRBV18	TRBJ2-1	few	CASSRGTSAYNEQFF	TGTGCCAGCTCACGGGGGACGTCAGCCTACAATGAGCAGTTCTTC
TRBD1	TRBV24-1	TRBJ2-2	-	CAAKTGAANTGELFF	TGTGCCGCAAAAACAGGGGCTGCGAACACCGGGGAGCTGTTTTTT
-	TRBV28	TRBJ2-1	many	CASSLHEQFF	TGTGCCAGCAGTTTACATGAGCAGTTCTTC
TRBD1	TRBV6-2/TRBV6-3	TRBJ1-1	few	CASSRPGQGSFF	TGTGCCAGCAGTCGGCCGGGACAGGGTTCTTTCTTT
-	TRBV28	TRBJ2-5	-	CASSEETQYF	TGTGCCAGCAGCGAAGAGACCCAGTACTTC
TRBD1	TRBV6-2/TRBV6-3	TRBJ2-5	few	CASSYGTAQETQYF	TGTGCCAGCAGTTACGGGACAGCGCAAGAGACCCAGTACTTC
-	TRBV4-3	TRBJ1-6	few	CASSQISGLTNSPLPF	TGCGCCAGCAGCCAAATTTCTGGGTTAACAAATTCACCCCTCCCCTTT
-	TRBV28	TRBJ2-6	few	CASSSIQGANVLTF	TGTGCCAGCAGCTCAATACAGGGGGCCAACGTCCTGACTTTC
-	TRBV28	TRBJ1-2	-	CASRPGLYYGYTF	TGTGCCAGCCGCCCCGGCCTCTACTATGGCTACACCTTC
-	TRBV3-1	TRBJ1-1	many	CASTLGGIQSTEAFF	TGTGCCAGCACCCTTGGGGGCATACAGAGCACTGAAGCTTTCTTT
-	TRBV7-2	TRBJ1-5	few	CASSIWTGDQPQHF	TGTGCCAGCAGCATATGGACTGGGGATCAGCCCCAGCATTTT
-	TRBV6-6	TRBJ1-3	many	CASSYRVDGFSGNTIYF	TGTGCCAGCAGTTACAGAGTGGACGGTTTCTCTGGAAACACCATATATTTT
TRBD1	TRBV13	TRBJ2-7	many	CASQPRQGRNEQYF	TGTGCCAGCCAGCCCAGACAGGGGAGAAACGAGCAGTACTTC
TRBD2	TRBV12-3/TRBV12-4	TRBJ2-1	-	CASSFTGTSNEQFF	TGTGCCAGCAGTTTTACCGGGACTAGCAATGAGCAGTTCTTC
-	TRBV29-1	TRBJ1-1	-	CSVILIQTEAFF	TGCAGCGTTATTTTAATCCAGACTGAAGCTTTCTTT
TRBD1	TRBV29-1	TRBJ2-1	many	CSVLRTGSWSNEQFF	TGCAGCGTTCTTAGGACAGGTAGTTGGAGCAATGAGCAGTTCTTC
TRBD2	TRBV28	TRBJ2-2	few	CASSLRELSGIAGELFF	TGTGCCAGCAGTTTACGCGAGCTGAGCGGGATTGCCGGGGAGCTGTTTTTT
-	TRBV2	TRBJ1-5	-	CASSLEGDQPQHF	TGTGCCAGCAGTTTGGAGGGTGATCAGCCCCAGCATTTT
TRBD2	TRBV18	TRBJ2-7	many	CASSPPSRAGGYEQYF	TGTGCCAGCTCACCACCGTCCCGAGCGGGGGGTTACGAGCAGTACTTC
-	TRBV28	TRBJ1-5	-	CASTDGGSNQPQHF	TGTGCCAGCACCGATGGAGGGAGCAATCAGCCCCAGCATTTT
-	TRBV7-2	TRBJ2-3	-	CASTPTGDTQYF	TGTGCCAGCACCCCAACCGGGGATACGCAGTATTTT
TRBD2	TRBV28	TRBJ2-7	few	CASSLKRTRGEQYF	TGTGCCAGCAGTTTAAAACGGACTAGAGGCGAGCAGTACTTC